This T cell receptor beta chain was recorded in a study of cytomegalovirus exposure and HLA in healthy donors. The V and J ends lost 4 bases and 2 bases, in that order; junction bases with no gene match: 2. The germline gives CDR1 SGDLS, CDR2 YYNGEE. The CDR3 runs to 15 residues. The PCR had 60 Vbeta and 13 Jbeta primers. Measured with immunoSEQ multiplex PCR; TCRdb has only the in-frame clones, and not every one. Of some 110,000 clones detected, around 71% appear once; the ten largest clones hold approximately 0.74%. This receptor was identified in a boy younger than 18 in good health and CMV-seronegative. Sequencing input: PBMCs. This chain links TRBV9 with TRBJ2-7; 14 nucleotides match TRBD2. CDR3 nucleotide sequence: TGTGCCAGCAGCACGGGACTAGCGGGGGCCTACGAGCAGTACTTC. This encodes CASSTGLAGAYEQYF. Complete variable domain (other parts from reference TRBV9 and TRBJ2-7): DSGVTQTPKHLITATGQRVTLRCSPRSGDLSVYWYQQSLDQGLQFLIQYYNGEERAKGNILERFSAQQFPDLHSELNLSSLELGDSALYFCASSTGLAGAYEQYFGPGTRLTVT.